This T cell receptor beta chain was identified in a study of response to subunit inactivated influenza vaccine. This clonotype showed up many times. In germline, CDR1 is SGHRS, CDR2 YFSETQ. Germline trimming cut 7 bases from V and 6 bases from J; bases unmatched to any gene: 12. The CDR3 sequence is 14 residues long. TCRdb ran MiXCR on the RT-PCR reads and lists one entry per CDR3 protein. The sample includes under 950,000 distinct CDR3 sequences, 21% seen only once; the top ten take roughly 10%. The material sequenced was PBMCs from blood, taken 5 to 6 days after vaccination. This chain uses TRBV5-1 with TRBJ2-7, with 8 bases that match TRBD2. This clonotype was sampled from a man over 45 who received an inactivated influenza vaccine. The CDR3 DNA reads TGCGCCAGCCATGAAAGCGGGAGTCGGTCCGAGCAGTACTTC. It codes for CASHESGSRSEQYF.